The rows below give T cell receptor beta chains drawn from one sample of a study of radiation and T cells in renal cell carcinoma. Libraries were prepared by immunoSEQ multiplex PCR; TCRdb keeps only in-frame clonotypes and omits some of them. Altogether 9,000 to 9,500 clones are present, roughly 59% being singletons, with the ten largest covering 15% to 20%. The sample in question was tumor tissue, obtained from a patient whose treatment included radiotherapy and nephrectomy. The receptors stem from a woman aged 45-60 years with renal cell carcinoma. Both conserved end residues are part of each CDR3. D genes are given only for firm matches. Size is omitted from some rows. Given values are once, few, many or a class for expanded clones.

d_gene,abundance,v_gene,j_gene,CDR3nt,CDR3aa
NA,NA,TRBV9,TRBJ2-3,TGTGCCAGCAGCGTAGAGGGTGGGGCAGACACAGATACGCAGTATTTT,CASSVEGGADTDTQYF
TRBD2,few,TRBV5-1,TRBJ2-3,TGCGCCAGCAGCTTGGTAGCTAGCGGGATGGCAGATACGCAGTATTTT,CASSLVASGMADTQYF
NA,few,TRBV14,TRBJ2-7,TGTGCCAGCAGCTATAGGACGTACTCCTACGAGCAGTACTTC,CASSYRTYSYEQYF
NA,NA,TRBV19,TRBJ2-3,TGTGCCAGTAGTAAACGGTCCGCCCTAACGGCCCCAGATACGCAGTATTTT,CASSKRSALTAPDTQYF
TRBD1,NA,TRBV6-4,TRBJ2-3,TGTGCCAGCAGTGACTCGACAGGGGGCGGGTTCACAGATACGCAGTATTTT,CASSDSTGGGFTDTQYF
TRBD1,once,TRBV7-3,TRBJ2-7,TGTGCCAGCAGCTCGGACAGGGGTTACGAGCAGTACTTC,CASSSDRGYEQYF
TRBD2,NA,TRBV5-6,TRBJ2-5,TGTGCCAGCAGCTTGGAGGCTAGCGGGAGTCGAATCCAAGAGACCCAGTACTTC,CASSLEASGSRIQETQYF
NA,NA,TRBV13,TRBJ2-7,TGTGCCAGCAGCTTAGAGGGAGTGGAGAACTACGAGCAGTACTTC,CASSLEGVENYEQYF
NA,NA,TRBV7-2,TRBJ2-7,TGTGCCAGCAGCCGTTCGAGGGGCGACGAGCAGTACTTC,CASSRSRGDEQYF
NA,few,TRBV19,TRBJ2-1,TGTGCCAGTAGTATAGCATTTGGGGATAATGAGCAGTTCTTC,CASSIAFGDNEQFF
NA,NA,TRBV7-9,TRBJ1-1,TGTGCCAGCAGCTCTATGGTAGGGTTCCCAGGGACTGAAGCTTTCTTT,CASSSMVGFPGTEAFF
TRBD1,NA,TRBV15,TRBJ1-2,TGTGCCACCAGCAGGACCCGGGACAGGGGAGTATCTGTCTATGGCTACACCTTC,CATSRTRDRGVSVYGYTF
NA,NA,TRBV19,TRBJ1-1,TGTGCCAGTGCAACCTCAGAGAACACTGAAGCTTTCTTT,CASATSENTEAFF
TRBD2,NA,TRBV7-9,TRBJ2-2,TGTGCCAGCAGCTCGACTAGCGGGGGGCTGCGGACCGGGGAGCTGTTTTTT,CASSSTSGGLRTGELFF
TRBD2,few,TRBV6-4,TRBJ2-3,TGTGCCAGCAGTGACTCGACTAGCGGGGGGGCAGATACGCAGTATTTT,CASSDSTSGGADTQYF
TRBD2,few,TRBV10-1,TRBJ2-1,TGCGCCAGCAGTCATCGGGGGGATGAGCAGTTCTTC,CASSHRGDEQFF
TRBD2,NA,TRBV6-1,TRBJ2-1,TGTGCCAGCAGTGAAGCGACACCGGGACTAGCGGGCACAGACAATGAGCAGTTCTTC,CASSEATPGLAGTDNEQFF
TRBD1,NA,TRBV7-7,TRBJ2-5,TGTGCCAGCAGCTCATGGACAGGGGGCACAGAGACCCAGTACTTC,CASSSWTGGTETQYF
TRBD2,NA,TRBV19,TRBJ2-1,TGTGCCAGTAGGACGACTAGCGGAGGATTTTACAATGAGCAGTTCTTC,CASRTTSGGFYNEQFF
TRBD2,NA,TRBV28,TRBJ2-3,TGTGCCAGCAGTCCCCAGCGGGGGAGGTCAGATACGCAGTATTTT,CASSPQRGRSDTQYF
NA,NA,TRBV6-5,TRBJ1-3,TGTGCCAGCGCGCGACTTGCCGGTGGAAACACCATATATTTT,CASARLAGGNTIYF
NA,few,TRBV21-1,TRBJ2-3,TGTGCCAGCAGCAAGGGCCAGGCTACAGATACGCAGTATTTT,CASSKGQATDTQYF
TRBD1,NA,TRBV11-2,TRBJ1-5,TGTGCCAGCAGCTTAGGGACAGGGGGCCAGCCCCAGCATTTT,CASSLGTGGQPQHF
NA,few,TRBV7-9,TRBJ1-5,TGTGCCAGCAGCCTCCAAGCGGCAGGGGTGGGCAATCAGCCCCAGCATTTT,CASSLQAAGVGNQPQHF
NA,few,TRBV28,TRBJ1-1,TGTGCCAGCAGTTCCTCGACACCTGAACAGGAAGCTTTCTTT,CASSSSTPEQEAFF
NA,NA,TRBV5-1,TRBJ1-2,TGCGCCAGCAGCTTGAGTGGGGGTGACTATGGCTACACCTTC,CASSLSGGDYGYTF
NA,NA,TRBV11-3,TRBJ1-1,TGTGCCAGCAGCTTATCGGGTAGATCGAACACTGAAGCTTTCTTT,CASSLSGRSNTEAFF
NA,NA,TRBV27,TRBJ2-7,TGTGCCAGCAGTTTATCAAGGGGCTACGAGCAGTACTTC,CASSLSRGYEQYF
NA,NA,TRBV19,TRBJ2-3,TGTGCCAGTAGTATAACCAGGGGACAAGATACGCAGTATTTT,CASSITRGQDTQYF
NA,NA,TRBV10-1,TRBJ2-3,TGCGCCAGCAGTCCCCGGTTGGATACGCAGTATTTT,CASSPRLDTQYF